The source of this T cell receptor (beta chain) is a study of immune characterization of retroperitoneal liposarcoma. A single record per CDR3 protein comes from TCRdb applying MiXCR to the PCR reads. The sample has roughly 4,700 distinct CDR3 sequences, around 35% seen once. V lost 1 base, J lost 5 bases, and 11 bases lay in between. CDR1 is SGHVS and CDR2 is FQNEAQ in the germline V gene. The CDR3 length is 14 residues. Relative to its sample, this clonotype is medium-sized. Sequencing was done on a sample of tumor tissue. This sequence was found in a male donor with retroperitoneal liposarcoma. The chain couples TRBV7-8 to TRBJ2-5, with D perhaps matching TRBD1 (5 bases). CDR3 nucleotides: TGTGCCAGCAGCTTAGAAGTGCAGGGTGAGACCCAGTACTTC. It is translated as CASSLEVQGETQYF.